This TCR beta chain was captured in a study of blood T cell repertoires in COVID-19. At the level of the study: Collection of acute and convalescent COVID-19 samples took place in the United States, Italy and Spain. The analysed material was cDNA or gDNA that came from T cells, B-cell-depleted T cells, or PBMCs.

In the original workflow: Reference gene primer amplification gave estimated nucleated cell counts. Libraries were prepared by immunoSEQ multiplex PCR; TCRdb keeps only in-frame clonotypes and omits some of them. D and trimming were read from the DNA, whereas the V and J calls and clone size are those reported in that table. The table has some 200,000 clones, about 83% seen once; the top ten hold 0.8% to 1%. Germline V gives CDR1 LNHDA, CDR2 SQIVND (reference sequence). V shed 6 bases, J shed 4 bases, and the junction held 8 bases outside the gene matches. The CDR3 has 14 residues. The receptor was derived from a woman aged 18-29 years who had recovered from COVID-19. Sequencing was done on a sample of peripheral blood. J is TRBJ1-2 and V is TRBV19, with TRBD1 matching 7 bases. CDR3 bases: TGTGCCAGTAGGACAGGGTTTAACCCCTATGGCTACACCTTC. Translated: CASRTGFNPYGYTF.